Below are 14 T cell receptor beta chains sequenced from a single sample in a study of metastatic and nonmetastatic thyroid tumors (dated by TCRdb to the early 2020s). Libraries were prepared through PCR. TCRdb names Illumina HiSeq 4000 as the instrument used. In-frame beta chains were kept once TCRdb had trimmed the public reads at Q25 with fastp and called clones with MiXCR. This sample lists some 15,000 clones; around 10% were detected once. About 30% of the sample rests with the top ten. None of the patients had been given any treatment before thyroid surgery. Input material: blood. The source is a female donor with papillary thyroid cancer or a benign thyroid nodule (not recorded which). Some clones in this sample may be carry-over from other donors' samples.

This clone was seen just once. The conserved final phenylalanine or tryptophan is absent from the CDR3, which likely points to a read error. The chain carries TRBV5-6 and TRBJ2-7, with D uncertain. The ends were cut back, 5 bases at V and 3 bases at J, with 9 bases in the middle. The germline V gene has CDR1 SGHDT and CDR2 YYEEEE. The CDR3 length is 12 residues. The CDR3 loop reads CASRGEFYEQYL. CDR3 in DNA: TGTGCCAGCAGGGGTGAGTTCTACGAGCAGTACCTC.

This clone was counted at least ten times. This chain connects TRBV30 to TRBJ1-1; perhaps TRBD1 as D (6 bases). The germline CDR1 and CDR2 sequences are GTSNPN and SVGIG (reference sequence). Trimming removed 4 bases at V and 0 bases at J, with 9 bases between. This CDR3 region has 13 residues. CDR3 bases: TGTGCCTGGACGGGACATTTGAACACTGAAGCTTTCTTT. Its protein product is CAWTGHLNTEAFF.

The rearrangement uses TRBV20-1 and TRBJ2-1, with TRBD1 identical over 7 bases. There are 11 residues in the CDR3. Germline V gives CDR1 DFQATT, CDR2 SNEGSKA (reference sequence). Losses at the gene ends were 7 bases for V and 9 bases for J; bases not matched to a gene: 6. Here the CDR3 DNA reads TGCAGTGGCAACAGGGGTCCTGAGCAGTTCTTC. Protein product: CSGNRGPEQFF.

As to this clone: The junction and the germline gene differ at one end; a read error may be behind it. This chain uses TRBV27 with TRBJ1-6; TRBD1 matches 7 bases. This CDR3 comprises 15 residues. The germline CDR1 and CDR2 sequences are MNHEY and SMNVEV (reference sequence). CDR3 region: CSSSAAGTAGSPLHF. In DNA, the CDR3 is TGCTCCAGCAGTGCCGCCGGGACAGCGGGCTCACCCCTCCACTTT.

A word on this clone: The identical CDR3 is also encoded by other nucleotide sequences in the sample. This chain uses TRBV6-1 with TRBJ2-2; D may be TRBD1 (5 bases). The CDR3 loop spans 16 amino acids. In germline, CDR1 is MNHNS, CDR2 SASEGT. The CDR3: CATPFQGALDTGELFF. In nucleotides, the CDR3 is TGTGCAACCCCTTTTCAGGGCGCCCTGGACACCGGGGAGCTGTTTTTT.

This clone counts as medium-sized. The V gene is TRBV6-1, the J gene TRBJ2-7, with 11 bases matching TRBD2. CDR1 and CDR2 (germline): MNHNS, SASEGT. CDR3 length: 14 residues. V was clipped by 6 bases and J by 7 bases; unmatched bases: 8. CDR3 protein: CASRLAGGSREQYF. The CDR3 DNA reads TGTGCCAGCAGATTAGCGGGGGGGTCTAGGGAGCAGTACTTC.

This chain connects TRBV20-1 to TRBJ2-3, with 10 positions matching TRBD2. Trimming at V came to 1 base and at J to 4 bases, leaving 11 bases not matched to a gene. This CDR3 spans 17 amino acids. Germline lookup yields CDR1 DFQATT and CDR2 SNEGSKA (reference sequence). This CDR3 reads CSARGERGGLVADTQYF. The DNA for the CDR3 is TGCAGTGCTAGAGGAGAGCGGGGGGGCCTCGTTGCAGATACGCAGTATTTT.

This clone showed up just a few times. The chain recombines TRBV5-4 with TRBJ2-3; no clear D. The germline V gene encodes CDR1 SGHNT and CDR2 YYREEE (reference sequence). The CDR3 contains 14 residues. Trimming took off 0 bases at V and 2 bases at J, with 7 bases between the two ends. CDR3 in amino acids: CASSLGQFTDTQYF. CDR3 sequence (DNA): TGTGCCAGCAGCTTGGGACAATTCACAGATACGCAGTATTTT. Based on the CDR3 plus reference TRBV5-4 and TRBJ2-3, the full variable domain is ETGVTQSPTHLIKTRGQQVTLRCSSQSGHNTVSWYQQALGQGPQFIFQYYREEENGRGNFPPRFSGLQFPNYSSELNVNALELDDSALYLCASSLGQFTDTQYFGPGTRLTVL.

Regarding this clone: The same CDR3 also results from other DNA sequences found in this sample. The chain carries TRBV6-1 and TRBJ2-1; tentatively, D is TRBD2 (6 bases). Trimming stripped 6 bases from V and 1 base from J, with 10 bases between. The CDR3 length is 14 residues. The germline V gene encodes CDR1 MNHNS and CDR2 SASEGT. The CDR3 bases are TGTGCCAGCAGGGGCGGGGATTCCTACAATGAGCAGTTCTTC. Its translation: CASRGGDSYNEQFF.

By share, this clone ranks as medium-sized (0.01 to 0.1%). The V call is TRBV5-1, the J call TRBJ1-2; D call uncertain. Trimming took 0 bases from V and 7 from J, leaving 16 bases between them. The CDR3 covers 15 residues. Germline assignment: CDR1 SGHRS and CDR2 YFSETQ. This CDR3 reads CASSLAPFTGGGYTF. CDR3 nucleotide sequence: TGCGCCAGCAGCTTGGCGCCCTTCACCGGCGGTGGCTACACCTTC.

This clone was picked up one time. Mismatch with germline at one junction end may stem from a read error. This chain uses TRBV10-3 with TRBJ2-1; D uncertain. Germline CDR1 and CDR2: ENHRY and SYGVKD. The CDR3 runs to 12 residues. As DNA, the CDR3 is TGTCCCATCAACTCCGTCAACAATGAGCAGTTCTTC. It translates to CPINSVNNEQFF.

This clone has a count of ten or more. The V call is TRBV9, the J call TRBJ2-2; D perhaps matches TRBD2 (5 bases). CDR1 SGDLS and CDR2 YYNGEE come from the germline V gene. CDR3 length: 15 amino acids. Deletions cut 0 bases from V and 0 bases from J, with 6 bases between. This chain's CDR3 is CASSVGGTNTGELFF. In nucleotides, the CDR3 is TGTGCCAGCAGCGTAGGAGGGACGAACACCGGGGAGCTGTTTTTT.

This clone showed up just a few times. V gene TRBV20-1 combines with J gene TRBJ2-5; tentative D call: TRBD2 (5 bases). Germline CDR1 and CDR2: DFQATT and SNEGSKA (reference sequence). The V end was cut by 1 base, the J end by 4 bases, with 16 bases between. There are 15 residues in the CDR3. CDR3 DNA: TGCAGTGCTAGAGGGAGGATGCCCGCTTCAGAGACCCAGTACTTC. It yields the protein CSARGRMPASETQYF.

Many counts were recorded for this clone. This chain joins TRBV6-1 and TRBJ2-5; no clear D gene. V shed 4 bases and J shed 2 bases, with 5 bases lying between them. The CDR3 covers 12 residues. Germline CDR1 is MNHNS and CDR2 is SASEGT. CDR3 sequence reads: CASSVQQETQYF. As DNA, the CDR3 is TGTGCCAGCAGTGTGCAGCAAGAGACCCAGTACTTC.